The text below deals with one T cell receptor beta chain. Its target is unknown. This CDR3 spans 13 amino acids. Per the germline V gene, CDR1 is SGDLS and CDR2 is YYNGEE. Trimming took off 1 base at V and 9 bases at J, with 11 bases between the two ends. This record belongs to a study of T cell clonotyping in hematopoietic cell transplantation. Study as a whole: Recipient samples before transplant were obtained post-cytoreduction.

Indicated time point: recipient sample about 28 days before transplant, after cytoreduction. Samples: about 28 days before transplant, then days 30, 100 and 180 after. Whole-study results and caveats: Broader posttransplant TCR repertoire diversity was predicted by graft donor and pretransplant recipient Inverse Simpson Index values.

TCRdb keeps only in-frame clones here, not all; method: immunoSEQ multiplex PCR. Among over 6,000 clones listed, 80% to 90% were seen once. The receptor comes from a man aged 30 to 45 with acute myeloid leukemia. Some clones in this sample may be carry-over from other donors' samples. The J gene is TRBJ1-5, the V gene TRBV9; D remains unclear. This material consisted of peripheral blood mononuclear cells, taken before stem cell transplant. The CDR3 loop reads CASSVNPRSPQHF. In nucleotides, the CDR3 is TGTGCCAGCAGCGTAAACCCCCGGTCGCCCCAGCATTTT.